The rows below give T cell receptor beta chains drawn from one sample of a study of T cell repertoires in cytomegalovirus infection. TCRdb re-called the reads through MiXCR, storing one row per CDR3 protein. The data contain about 740,000 distinct CDR3 sequences, under 40% of them singletons. The sequencing sample was made of PBMCs. All receptors derive from a human donor in good health (CMV status not recorded). Some clones in this sample may be carry-over from other donors' samples. Each CDR3 is given with its conserved first and last residue. Fields, in order: J gene, V gene, D gene, clone size, CDR3 DNA, CDR3 protein. D genes are given only for firm matches. Part of the rows lack a size; the others show once, few, many or a class for expanded clones.

>TRBJ2-7|TRBV7-2|TRBD1|.
TGTGCCAGCAGCCTAAGAGGACAGGGGCTGCTGTCCGGCTCCTACGAGCAGTACTTC
CASSLRGQGLLSGSYEQYF
>TRBJ2-1|TRBV28|.|few
TGTGCCAGCAGTATGGACAGCCACAATGAGCAGTTCTTC
CASSMDSHNEQFF
>TRBJ1-2|TRBV29-1|.|.
TGCAGCGTTGAAGGCAGGCACTATGGCTACACCTTC
CSVEGRHYGYTF
>TRBJ1-1|TRBV28|TRBD1|.
TGTGCCAGCAGGCTACAGGGGGCAAAGAGTGACACTGAAGCTTTCTTT
CASRLQGAKSDTEAFF
>TRBJ1-6|TRBV6-6|TRBD1|few
TGTGCCAGTTTTACAGGGGATCGTTCACCCCTCCACTTT
CASFTGDRSPLHF
>TRBJ2-7|TRBV28|.|few
TGTGCCAGCAGTCCCCATCGCTGGGAGCAGTACTTC
CASSPHRWEQYF
>TRBJ2-7|TRBV11-2|.|many
TGTGCCAGCAGCTTAGTTCCCGGGACCTACGAGCAGTACTTC
CASSLVPGTYEQYF
>TRBJ1-1|TRBV20-1|.|.
TGCAGTGCTCATCAGGGGAACACTGAAGCTTTCTTT
CSAHQGNTEAFF
>TRBJ2-5|TRBV5-1|TRBD2|.
TGCGCCAGCAGCCCTGGAGGCGGGGGAAAAGAGACCCAGTACTTC
CASSPGGGGKETQYF
>TRBJ1-2|TRBV12-3/TRBV12-4|TRBD1|.
TGTGCCAGCAGGGAAAAGACAGGGGAAGACTATTGCTACACCTTC
CASREKTGEDYCYTF
>TRBJ2-1|TRBV6-5|TRBD2|.
TGTGCCAGCAGTTACGATATCCGGACCGGGGGGAGCAATGAGCAGTTCTTC
CASSYDIRTGGSNEQFF
>TRBJ1-6|TRBV28|.|.
TGTGCCAGCAGTTCTCCAGGGAGCTTTTTCCACTTT
CASSSPGSFFHF
>TRBJ2-7|TRBV4-1|.|.
TGCGCCAGCAGCCAAGTTGGGGACCTCGCCGGGAGTCGGTACTTC
CASSQVGDLAGSRYF
>TRBJ2-4|TRBV6-5|.|once
TGTGCCAGCAGTTACTCCGCAGGCGTAGCCAAAAACATTCAGTACTTC
CASSYSAGVAKNIQYF
>TRBJ2-3|TRBV29-1|.|.
TGCAGCGGGGAGCGGGGCACAGATACGCAGTATTTT
CSGERGTDTQYF